One T cell receptor (beta chain) is described in this entry. Its antigen remains unknown. This entry is derived from a study of T cells in localized non-small cell lung cancer. General study results and limits: Across samples, adjacent lung featured a median roughly 60 of the top 100 tumor clones.

Sequencing used immunoSEQ multiplex PCR; TCRdb keeps in-frame clones, though not all of them. The profile shows 25,000 to 30,000 clones, roughly 90% of them singletons. V shed 1 base and J 7 bases; nucleotides not matched to a gene: 4. The CDR3 covers 13 residues. Germline V gene lookup returns CDR1 LNHNV and CDR2 YYDKDF (reference sequence). This sequence originates from a woman aged 18-55 years with stage I lung adenocarcinoma. The gene calls are TRBV15 and TRBJ2-7, with 7 bases lining up with TRBD2. This specimen was peripheral blood, taken before any cancer treatment. The CDR3 loop reads CATSRGTSDEQYF. CDR3 sequence (DNA): TGTGCCACCAGCAGAGGAACTAGCGATGAGCAGTACTTC. Drawing the rest from reference TRBV15 and TRBJ2-7, the complete variable domain is DAMVIQNPRYQVTQFGKPVTLSCSQTLNHNVMYWYQQKSSQAPKLLFHYYDKDFNNEADTPDNFQSRRPNTSFCFLDIRSPGLGDTAMYLCATSRGTSDEQYFGPGTRLTVT.